The next 20 T cell receptor beta chains were all read from a single sample in a study. TCRdb reprocessed the 5' RACE reads with MiXCR, giving one entry per CDR3 protein. The table includes approximately 60,000 distinct CDR3 sequences, around 26% detected once. The specimen sequenced was tumor-infiltrating memory CD4+ T cells sorted from the breast tumor. Subset specified: memory CD4+ T cells, CD4+CD45RO+CD25-. Receptors originate from a female donor with breast cancer.

The genes are TRBV6-2 or TRBV6-3 and TRBJ1-1, with TRBD1 matching over 7 bases. CDR3 length: 13 residues. Trimming at V came to 6 bases and at J to 3 bases, leaving 4 bases not matched to a gene. The germline CDR1 and CDR2 sequences are MNHEY and SVGEGT. CDR3 sequence reads: CASSDRAYTEAFF. For the CDR3, the DNA is TGTGCCAGCAGCGACAGGGCCTACACTGAAGCTTTCTTT.

This rearrangement joins TRBV4-1 to TRBJ1-5; D is ambiguous. V was cut by 3 bases and J by 0 bases, with 12 bases left in between. Germline CDR1 and CDR2: MGHRA and YSYEKL. The CDR3 spans 16 residues. CDR3 residues: CASSQGLERSNQPQHF. In DNA form, the CDR3 reads TGCGCCAGCAGCCAGGGTCTAGAACGTAGCAATCAGCCCCAGCATTTT.

In this sample, this clonotype turned up a few times. The gene calls are TRBV5-6 and TRBJ2-7, with D perhaps matching TRBD1 or TRBD2 (5 bases each). V was clipped by 4 bases and J by 2 bases, with 13 bases between them. The CDR3 is made up of 14 amino acids. Germline CDR1 is SGHDT and CDR2 is YYEEEE. Here the CDR3 DNA reads TGTGCCAGCAGCCCCGGGACCCTCACCTACGAGCAGTACTTC. Its translation: CASSPGTLTYEQYF. Variable domain in full (rest from reference TRBV5-6 and TRBJ2-7): DAGVTQSPTHLIKTRGQQVTLRCSPKSGHDTVSWYQQALGQGPQFIFQYYEEEERQRGNFPDRFSGHQFPNYSSELNVNALLLGDSALYLCASSPGTLTYEQYFGPGTRLTVT.

The rearrangement uses TRBV6-1 and TRBJ2-5, with 11 bases that match TRBD2. Trimming took 10 bases from V and 3 from J; bases not matched to a gene: 10. The CDR3 length is 15 residues. CDR1 MNHNS and CDR2 SASEGT come from the germline V gene. Here the CDR3 reads CANRAWGLAEETQYF. For the CDR3, the DNA is TGTGCCAATCGCGCGTGGGGACTAGCGGAAGAGACCCAGTACTTC.

The V and J genes are TRBV29-1 and TRBJ2-7; D is unresolved. Trimming left V 5 bases short and J 2 bases short, with 10 bases between. This CDR3 is 12 amino acids long. In germline, CDR1 is SQVTM, CDR2 ANQGSEA. The CDR3 DNA reads TGCAGCGTTTATAGTTTAACCTACGAGCAGTACTTC. Protein product: CSVYSLTYEQYF.

To note about this clonotype: Since a much larger clone is just one base distant, this may be a read error. V is TRBV6-5 and J is TRBJ1-2; 7 bases align to TRBD1. Germline V gene lookup returns CDR1 MNHEY and CDR2 SVGAGI. The CDR3 is made up of 14 amino acids. CDR3 nucleotide sequence: TGTGCCAGCAGTTACGAGGGGGCCCAATATGGCCACACCTTC. Protein: CASSYEGAQYGHTF.

This clonotype turned up a few times. The gene calls are TRBV7-2 and TRBJ2-6, with D maybe TRBD2 (6 bases). Germline V CDR1 and CDR2: SGHTA, FQGNSA. This CDR3 is built from 14 residues. Trimming left V 2 bases short and J 6 bases short, with 8 bases between. The CDR3, as DNA: TGTGCCAGCAGCTTATGGGACTCGGCCAACGTCCTGACTTTC. Translation gives CASSLWDSANVLTF.

This chain connects TRBV5-4 to TRBJ1-2, with D possibly matching TRBD1 (5 bases). V was trimmed by 3 bases and J by 5 bases, leaving 8 bases between them. Germline V gene sequence: CDR1 SGHNT, CDR2 YYREEE (reference sequence). CDR3 length: 12 residues. The CDR3 coding sequence is TGTGCCAGCAGCTCCGGGACGTATGGCTACACCTTC. Protein sequence: CASSSGTYGYTF.

This clonotype was found a few times. The rearrangement links TRBV5-1 to TRBJ2-3; TRBD1 is a possible D gene (5 bases). From germline, CDR1 is SGHRS and CDR2 YFSETQ. V lost 0 bases and J 2 bases, leaving 10 bases between the germline ends. The CDR3 is 15 residues long. The CDR3 protein is CASSLAGPTTDTQYF. The CDR3 DNA sequence: TGCGCCAGCAGCTTGGCAGGGCCCACCACAGATACGCAGTATTTT.

About this clonotype itself: This may stem from a read error, because a much larger clone lies one nucleotide away. No conserved phenylalanine or tryptophan ends this CDR3, so it is likely a read error. The J gene is TRBJ2-5, the V gene TRBV29-1, with no clear D. Germline assignment: CDR1 SQVTM and CDR2 ANQGSEA. The CDR3 totals 12 residues. V was trimmed by 0 bases and J by 4 bases, leaving 6 bases between them. Here the CDR3 reads CSVEDVGETQYI. The CDR3 nucleotides are TGCAGCGTTGAAGATGTAGGAGAGACCCAGTACATC.

The J gene is TRBJ1-2, the V gene TRBV12-3 or TRBV12-4; possibly TRBD1 for D (6 bases). The CDR3 is made up of 12 amino acids. Trimming stripped 6 bases from V and 4 bases from J, with 9 bases between. The CDR3 coding sequence is TGTGCCAGCAGCAGACAGGTCTATGGCTACACCTTC. Its translation is CASSRQVYGYTF.

This rearrangement joins TRBV5-1 to TRBJ1-2; no definite D call. Trimming cost V 2 bases and J 7 bases, with 15 bases left between them. The CDR3 is made up of 14 amino acids. Per germline, CDR1 SGHRS and CDR2 YFSETQ. The CDR3 region is CASSLATWYSGYTF. In DNA form, the CDR3 reads TGCGCCAGCAGCTTAGCCACATGGTACAGTGGCTACACCTTC.

This clonotype has more than one count but fewer than ten. The chain employs TRBV6-6 and TRBJ1-5; D uncertain. The CDR3 extends over 13 amino acids. Looked up from germline, CDR1 is MNHNY and CDR2 is SVGAGI (reference sequence). Between the trimmed V and J ends, which lost 8 bases and 2 bases, there was a span of 10 bases. The chain's CDR3 is CASRLIGNQPQHF. The CDR3 DNA is TGTGCCAGCCGACTAATCGGCAATCAGCCCCAGCATTTT.

The chain joins TRBV5-1 to TRBJ1-2; D may be TRBD1 (6 bases). Between the trimmed V and J ends, which lost 0 bases and 7 bases, there was a span of 13 bases. The CDR3 totals 14 residues. The germline V gene has CDR1 SGHRS and CDR2 YFSETQ. The CDR3: CASSLASQGSGYTF. Written as DNA, the CDR3 is TGCGCCAGCAGCTTGGCCTCACAGGGTAGTGGCTACACCTTC. The variable domain in full, with the rest retrieved from reference TRBV5-1 and TRBJ1-2, is KAGVTQTPRYLIKTRGQQVTLSCSPISGHRSVSWYQQTPGQGLQFLFEYFSETQRNKGNFPGRFSGRQFSNSRSEMNVSTLELGDSALYLCASSLASQGSGYTFGSGTRLTVV.

With regard to this clonotype: No conserved phenylalanine or tryptophan is present at the end of the CDR3, so a read error is the likely explanation. No DNA is shown, since the ends of the CDR3 on it are uncertain; the CDR3 is the one TCRdb lists. This rearrangement joins TRBV4-3 to TRBJ2-3; TRBD1, the D gene given by the table, was not confirmed from the DNA. The CDR3 totals 15 residues, both ends included. Germline loops: CDR1 LGHNA, CDR2 YSLEER. CDR3 residues: CASSPYLSGASFLYL.

There are many counts of this clonotype. The chain uses TRBV20-1 and TRBJ1-2, with D uncertain. The V gene's germline CDR1 is DFQATT and CDR2 SNEGSKA (reference sequence). Between the trimmed V and J ends, which lost 5 bases and 4 bases, there was a span of 11 bases. The CDR3 covers 12 residues. The CDR3 DNA is TGCAGTGCTCCCGACAACCTCTATGGCTACACCTTC. This encodes CSAPDNLYGYTF.

Note on this clonotype: A much larger clone differs from this one at a single base, so this may be a read error. The chain is built from TRBV11-2 and TRBJ2-1; TRBD2 might be the D (5 bases). CDR1 and CDR2 (germline): SGHAT, FQNNGV. CDR3 length: 15 residues. The CDR3 protein is CASSSPRGSDNEQSF. DNA of the CDR3: TGTGCCAGCAGCTCCCCCCGGGGTAGTGACAATGAGCAGTCCTTC.

The rearrangement joins TRBV4-2 to TRBJ1-2; 10 positions match TRBD1. The trim removed 3 bases at V and 4 bases at J, leaving 5 bases unmatched. Germline assignment: CDR1 LGHNA and CDR2 YNFKEQ. This CDR3 has 15 amino acids. This CDR3 is CASSQSTGGLYGYTF. CDR3 coding DNA: TGTGCCAGCAGCCAGTCGACAGGGGGCCTCTATGGCTACACCTTC.

V usage is TRBV24-1 and J usage is TRBJ2-1, with 7 bases that match TRBD2. The CDR3 is made up of 12 amino acids. Germline V CDR1 and CDR2: KGHDR, SFDVKD. After removal of 4 bases from V and 13 bases from J, the junction contained 6 bases not matched to a gene. CDR3 coding DNA: TGTGCCACCAGTGACGTAGCGGGCCCTCAGTTCTTC. The encoded protein is CATSDVAGPQFF.

This chain connects TRBV5-1 to TRBJ1-6; D might be TRBD1 (5 bases). The germline V and J ends were trimmed by 0 bases and 9 bases, with 13 bases remaining between them. This CDR3 has 15 residues. Germline CDR1 reads SGHRS; CDR2 reads YFSETQ. The CDR3 loop reads CASSLDPGYSSPLHF. Here the CDR3 DNA reads TGCGCCAGCAGCTTGGACCCAGGGTATTCTTCACCCCTCCACTTT.